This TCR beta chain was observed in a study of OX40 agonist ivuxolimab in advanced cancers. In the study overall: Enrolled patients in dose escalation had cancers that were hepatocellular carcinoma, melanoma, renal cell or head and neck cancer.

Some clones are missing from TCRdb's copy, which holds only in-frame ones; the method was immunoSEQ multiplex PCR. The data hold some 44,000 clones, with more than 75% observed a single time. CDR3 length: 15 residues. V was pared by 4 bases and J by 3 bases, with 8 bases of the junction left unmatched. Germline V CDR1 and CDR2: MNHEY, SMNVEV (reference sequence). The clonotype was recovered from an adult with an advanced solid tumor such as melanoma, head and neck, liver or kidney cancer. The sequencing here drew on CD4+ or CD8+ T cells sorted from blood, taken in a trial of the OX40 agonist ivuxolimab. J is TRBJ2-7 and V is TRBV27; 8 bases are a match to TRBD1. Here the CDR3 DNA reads TGTGCCAGCAGTTCCCGGGACAGGTACTTCTACGAGCAGTACTTC. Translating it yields CASSSRDRYFYEQYF.